This entry is about one TCR beta chain. Its antigen is unidentified. A second 7 to 11 cycle PCR used barcoded and J-beta primers. Each cDNA molecule received a tag from a template-switch adaptor that had 12 random nucleotides. TCRdb passed the 5' RACE reads through MiXCR, listing each CDR3 protein once. The sample has hundreds of thousands of distinct CDR3 sequences, around 26% seen once. These data belong to a study of blood T cells in healthy people across ages. Whole-study findings and limits: Among long-lived donors, naive CD4+ cells were more numerous and diversity higher than in aged donors.

Looked up from germline, CDR1 is SGHTA and CDR2 is FQGNSA. The CDR3 spans 17 residues. Germline trimming cut 0 bases from V and 3 bases from J; bases unmatched to any gene: 8. The receptor comes from a woman of 80 years or more in good health. The sequencing input was blood. The rearrangement uses TRBV7-2 and TRBJ2-3; TRBD2 aligns across 8 bases. The chain's CDR3 is CASSLAGGRKGTDTQYF. Here the CDR3 DNA reads TGTGCCAGCAGCTTAGCGGGCGGGAGGAAGGGAACAGATACGCAGTATTTT. Drawing the rest from reference TRBV7-2 and TRBJ2-3, the complete variable domain is GAGVSQSPSNKVTEKGKDVELRCDPISGHTALYWYRQSLGQGLEFLIYFQGNSAPDKSGLPSDRFSAERTGGSVSTLTIQRTQQEDSAVYLCASSLAGGRKGTDTQYFGPGTRLTVL.